This TCR beta chain was captured in a study of cytomegalovirus exposure and HLA in healthy donors. Findings of the study overall: Later analysis demonstrated an association between a missense DCLRE1C variant and TCR beta V- and J-gene trimming. Within an earlier analysis, most TCR beta V segments proved productive either about 87% or about 30% of the time. In vitro testing confirmed a few CMV-associated chains as specific for CMV antigens.

The CDR3 has 15 residues. Germline V gene sequence: CDR1 LGHNA, CDR2 YNFKEQ. The V and J ends lost 7 bases and 3 bases, in that order; junction bases with no gene match: 11. This clone is labeled as medium-sized. Its antigen is not identified. The primer mix had 60 Vbeta and 13 Jbeta primers. TCRdb keeps only in-frame clones here, not all; method: immunoSEQ multiplex PCR. This sample has over 85,000 clones, with less than 85% found just once. This chain connects TRBV4-2 to TRBJ2-7, with 8 bases identical to TRBD2. This clonotype was obtained from a man aged 30-40 years in good health and CMV-seropositive. The sample comprised PBMCs. CDR3 region: CASTNQEAGDYEQYF. DNA of the CDR3: TGTGCCAGCACCAATCAGGAAGCGGGGGACTACGAGCAGTACTTC.